A selection of T cell receptor beta chains follows, all from one sample in a study of blood T cell repertoires in COVID-19. Clones were sequenced by immunoSEQ multiplex PCR, and TCRdb holds only the in-frame ones, with some missing. The repertoire holds around 120,000 clones, with roughly 90% as singletons. The sequenced material came from peripheral blood. Receptor source: a man between 50 and 59 years old with active COVID-19. CDR3s include the opening cysteine and the closing phenylalanine or tryptophan. Each record gives: D gene, clone size, CDR3 length, V gene, J gene, CDR3 protein, CDR3 DNA. D genes are given only for firm matches. Clone size is not always given. Where it is, it says once, few, many or a class for expanded clones.

D: -; size: once; length: 11; V: TRBV12-3/TRBV12-4; J: TRBJ1-2; CDR3: CASTQGYRYTF; DNA: TGTGCCAGCACCCAGGGTTATCGCTACACCTTC
D: TRBD1; size: -; length: 16; V: TRBV3-1/TRBV3-2; J: TRBJ1-5; CDR3: CASSQGTGGAFQPQHF; DNA: TGTGCCAGCAGCCAAGGGACAGGGGGCGCGTTTCAGCCCCAGCATTTT
D: -; size: -; length: 14; V: TRBV3-1/TRBV3-2; J: TRBJ2-2; CDR3: CASSQHDLTGELFF; DNA: TGTGCCAGCAGCCAGCACGACTTGACCGGGGAGCTGTTTTTT
D: TRBD2; size: -; length: 15; V: TRBV7-7; J: TRBJ2-5; CDR3: CASSPQGGLQETQYF; DNA: TGTGCCAGCAGCCCTCAGGGAGGGCTACAAGAGACCCAGTACTTC
D: TRBD1; size: once; length: 14; V: TRBV14; J: TRBJ1-3; CDR3: CASSQAGQGNTIYF; DNA: TGTGCCAGCAGCCAAGCGGGACAGGGAAACACCATATATTTT
D: -; size: once; length: 13; V: TRBV10-3; J: TRBJ1-1; CDR3: CAISQDSWTEAFF; DNA: TGTGCCATCAGTCAGGATTCGTGGACTGAAGCTTTCTTT
D: TRBD1; size: -; length: 15; V: TRBV3-1/TRBV3-2; J: TRBJ1-2; CDR3: CASSQLGQGNYGYTF; DNA: TGTGCCAGCAGCCAACTGGGACAGGGTAACTATGGCTACACCTTC
D: -; size: -; length: 16; V: TRBV9; J: TRBJ1-2; CDR3: CASSVDHMRAIYGYTF; DNA: TGTGCCAGCAGCGTAGACCATATGCGGGCGATATATGGCTACACCTTC
D: TRBD2; size: -; length: 16; V: TRBV30; J: TRBJ2-2; CDR3: CAWSGLAGANTGELFF; DNA: TGTGCCTGGAGTGGACTAGCGGGGGCGAACACCGGGGAGCTGTTTTTT
D: -; size: few; length: 16; V: TRBV27; J: TRBJ1-2; CDR3: CASSLSGSLENYGYTF; DNA: TGTGCCAGCAGTTTATCGGGTAGCCTTGAAAACTATGGCTACACCTTC
D: -; size: -; length: 13; V: TRBV12-3/TRBV12-4; J: TRBJ1-5; CDR3: CASSLGQGHPQHF; DNA: TGTGCCAGCAGTTTAGGTCAGGGTCACCCCCAGCATTTT
D: TRBD2; size: once; length: 16; V: TRBV7-6; J: TRBJ2-1; CDR3: CASSRTTSGGLGEQFF; DNA: TGTGCCAGCAGCCGGACGACTAGCGGGGGCCTCGGGGAGCAGTTCTTC
D: TRBD1; size: -; length: 16; V: TRBV6-2/TRBV6-3; J: TRBJ1-5; CDR3: CASSSAPGQGSQPQHF; DNA: TGTGCCAGCAGTTCCGCCCCCGGACAGGGATCTCAGCCCCAGCATTTT
D: -; size: -; length: 17; V: TRBV15; J: TRBJ1-2; CDR3: CATSRAEIQGSNYGYTF; DNA: TGTGCCACCAGCAGAGCAGAAATACAGGGATCAAACTATGGCTACACCTTC
D: -; size: -; length: 15; V: TRBV13; J: TRBJ1-4; CDR3: CASRPGAGNDEKLFF; DNA: TGTGCCAGCAGACCTGGGGCAGGGAATGACGAAAAACTGTTTTTT
D: -; size: once; length: 14; V: TRBV3-1/TRBV3-2; J: TRBJ2-1; CDR3: CASSPVGSYNEQFF; DNA: TGTGCCAGCAGCCCTGTCGGCTCCTACAATGAGCAGTTCTTC
D: -; size: -; length: 14; V: TRBV5-1; J: TRBJ1-2; CDR3: CASSPRAEKDGYTF; DNA: TGCGCCAGCAGCCCCAGGGCTGAGAAGGATGGCTACACCTTC
D: TRBD1; size: once; length: 16; V: TRBV5-1; J: TRBJ2-7; CDR3: CASSVTGGPPAYEQYF; DNA: TGCGCCAGCAGCGTGACAGGGGGTCCACCTGCCTACGAGCAGTACTTC
D: TRBD1; size: -; length: 16; V: TRBV11-3; J: TRBJ2-2; CDR3: CASSSRQGADTGELFF; DNA: TGTGCCAGCAGCTCAAGACAGGGGGCGGACACCGGGGAGCTGTTTTTT
D: TRBD1; size: -; length: 19; V: TRBV2; J: TRBJ2-2; CDR3: CASSGPGTGVSGRTGELFF; DNA: TGTGCCAGCAGTGGCCCCGGGACAGGGGTCTCGGGGAGAACCGGGGAGCTGTTTTTT
D: -; size: -; length: 17; V: TRBV21-1; J: TRBJ2-1; CDR3: CASSKEGLAGGNNEQFF; DNA: TGTGCCAGCAGCAAAGAGGGACTAGCGGGGGGGAACAATGAGCAGTTCTTC
D: -; size: -; length: 17; V: TRBV20-1; J: TRBJ2-2; CDR3: CSASGVAGRANTGELFF; DNA: TGCAGTGCTAGTGGTGTTGCGGGCAGAGCGAACACCGGGGAGCTGTTTTTT
D: -; size: -; length: 15; V: TRBV6-1; J: TRBJ2-1; CDR3: CASSEGAPSYNEQFF; DNA: TGTGCCAGCAGTGAGGGGGCCCCTTCCTACAATGAGCAGTTCTTC
D: TRBD1; size: -; length: 15; V: TRBV7-2; J: TRBJ1-2; CDR3: CASSFPGQGSYGYTF; DNA: TGTGCCAGCAGCTTCCCGGGACAGGGGAGCTATGGCTACACCTTC
D: TRBD1; size: few; length: 16; V: TRBV6-5; J: TRBJ1-6; CDR3: CASSYSGQGAYSPLHF; DNA: TGTGCCAGCAGTTACTCCGGGCAGGGGGCTTATTCACCCCTCCACTTT
D: -; size: -; length: 13; V: TRBV19; J: TRBJ1-2; CDR3: CASQRDRGYGYTF; DNA: TGTGCCAGCCAGCGGGACCGCGGCTATGGCTACACCTTC
D: -; size: -; length: 14; V: TRBV5-1; J: TRBJ2-3; CDR3: CASGAQTITDTQYF; DNA: TGCGCCAGCGGGGCCCAGACAATCACAGATACGCAGTATTTT
D: TRBD1; size: -; length: 16; V: TRBV6-5; J: TRBJ2-5; CDR3: CASSLTGGGKEETQYF; DNA: TGTGCCAGCAGTTTAACAGGGGGCGGAAAGGAAGAGACCCAGTACTTC
D: TRBD1; size: -; length: 18; V: TRBV11-2; J: TRBJ1-2; CDR3: CASRRRHRGQLANYGYTF; DNA: TGTGCCAGCAGACGTCGGCACAGGGGGCAACTTGCTAACTATGGCTACACCTTC
D: -; size: -; length: 11; V: TRBV20-1; J: TRBJ2-3; CDR3: CSTPYTDTQYF; DNA: TGCAGTACACCGTACACAGATACGCAGTATTTT
D: TRBD2; size: -; length: 14; V: TRBV5-1; J: TRBJ2-3; CDR3: CASSGLAGADTQYF; DNA: TGCGCCAGCTCCGGACTAGCGGGAGCAGATACGCAGTATTTT
D: -; size: -; length: 18; V: TRBV7-2; J: TRBJ1-2; CDR3: CASSLPRQNTYTNYGYTF; DNA: TGTGCCAGCAGCTTACCACGTCAGAATACATATACTAACTATGGCTACACCTTC
D: TRBD2; size: -; length: 14; V: TRBV19; J: TRBJ2-3; CDR3: CASNKAGFRDTQYF; DNA: TGTGCCAGTAATAAAGCGGGATTCCGAGATACGCAGTATTTT
D: -; size: -; length: 13; V: TRBV2; J: TRBJ2-1; CDR3: CASKGISYNEQFF; DNA: TGTGCCAGCAAGGGGATATCCTACAATGAGCAGTTCTTC
D: TRBD2; size: -; length: 15; V: TRBV10-3; J: TRBJ2-1; CDR3: CAISESVAGGSEQFF; DNA: TGTGCCATCAGTGAGTCGGTAGCGGGAGGGAGTGAGCAGTTCTTC
D: -; size: once; length: 13; V: TRBV4-2; J: TRBJ2-3; CDR3: CASSQADRGTQYF; DNA: TGTGCCAGCAGCCAAGCTGACAGAGGTACGCAGTATTTT
D: TRBD1; size: -; length: 16; V: TRBV11-2; J: TRBJ1-6; CDR3: CASSLPGTGANSPLHF; DNA: TGTGCCAGCAGCTTACCAGGGACAGGAGCAAATTCACCCCTCCACTTT
D: TRBD1; size: -; length: 15; V: TRBV5-1; J: TRBJ1-6; CDR3: CASSRQGVLDSPLHF; DNA: TGCGCCAGCAGCCGACAGGGGGTGTTGGATTCACCCCTCCACTTT
D: TRBD1; size: -; length: 14; V: TRBV6-5; J: TRBJ1-1; CDR3: CASSRQGGRTEAFF; DNA: TGTGCCAGCAGCCGACAGGGGGGTAGGACTGAAGCTTTCTTT
D: -; size: -; length: 15; V: TRBV11-2; J: TRBJ2-2; CDR3: CASSSYREKPGELFF; DNA: TGTGCCAGCAGCTCCTACCGGGAAAAGCCCGGGGAGCTGTTTTTT
D: -; size: -; length: 15; V: TRBV5-5; J: TRBJ2-1; CDR3: CASSYGLTRGNEQFF; DNA: TGTGCCAGCAGCTACGGCCTTACCCGGGGCAATGAGCAGTTCTTC
D: -; size: -; length: 14; V: TRBV3-1/TRBV3-2; J: TRBJ1-5; CDR3: CASSQTGFNQPQHF; DNA: TGTGCCAGCAGCCAAACAGGATTCAATCAGCCCCAGCATTTT
D: -; size: -; length: 14; V: TRBV3-1/TRBV3-2; J: TRBJ2-2; CDR3: CASSQRGNTGELFF; DNA: TGTGCCAGCAGCCAGCGGGGGAACACCGGGGAGCTGTTTTTT
D: TRBD1; size: -; length: 14; V: TRBV2; J: TRBJ1-5; CDR3: CASSGTVLGQPQHF; DNA: TGTGCCAGCAGCGGGACAGTCCTCGGTCAGCCCCAGCATTTT
D: -; size: -; length: 15; V: TRBV7-9; J: TRBJ2-3; CDR3: CASSLRGEPWDTQYF; DNA: TGTGCCAGCAGCTTAAGGGGCGAACCCTGGGATACGCAGTATTTT
D: -; size: -; length: 14; V: TRBV14; J: TRBJ2-5; CDR3: CASSQDIVQETQYF; DNA: TGTGCCAGCAGCCAAGACATAGTACAAGAGACCCAGTACTTC
D: TRBD1; size: -; length: 15; V: TRBV4-1; J: TRBJ1-2; CDR3: CASSQVSGTGVGYTF; DNA: TGCGCCAGCAGCCAAGTTTCCGGGACAGGGGTTGGCTACACCTTC
D: -; size: few; length: 13; V: TRBV29-1; J: TRBJ1-5; CDR3: CSVVQGSGQPQHF; DNA: TGCAGCGTTGTGCAGGGTTCCGGGCAGCCCCAGCATTTT
D: -; size: -; length: 12; V: TRBV11-3; J: TRBJ2-5; CDR3: CASSSVQETQYF; DNA: TGTGCCAGCAGCTCAGTTCAAGAGACCCAGTACTTC
D: -; size: -; length: 13; V: TRBV18; J: TRBJ2-1; CDR3: CASSPPTDNEQFF; DNA: TGTGCCAGCTCACCACCGACTGACAATGAGCAGTTCTTC
D: -; size: -; length: 14; V: TRBV6-5; J: TRBJ1-5; CDR3: CASIRVLGNQPQHF; DNA: TGTGCCAGCATCCGGGTCCTGGGCAATCAGCCCCAGCATTTT
D: -; size: -; length: 12; V: TRBV12-3/TRBV12-4; J: TRBJ2-1; CDR3: CASSLVVNEQFF; DNA: TGTGCCAGCAGTTTAGTAGTCAATGAGCAGTTCTTC
D: -; size: once; length: 13; V: TRBV7-2; J: TRBJ2-3; CDR3: CASSLVRTDTQYF; DNA: TGTGCCAGCAGCTTGGTTAGAACAGATACGCAGTATTTT